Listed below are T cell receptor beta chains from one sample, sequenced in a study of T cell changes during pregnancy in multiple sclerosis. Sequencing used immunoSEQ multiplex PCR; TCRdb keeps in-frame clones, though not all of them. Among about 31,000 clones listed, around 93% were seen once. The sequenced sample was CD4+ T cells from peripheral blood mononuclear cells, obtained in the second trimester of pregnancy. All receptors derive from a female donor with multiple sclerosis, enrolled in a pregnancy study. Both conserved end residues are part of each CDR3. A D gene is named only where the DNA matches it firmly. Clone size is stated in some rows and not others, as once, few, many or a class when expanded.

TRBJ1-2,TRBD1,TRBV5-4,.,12,CASSGGQSSYTF,TGTGCCAGCAGCGGGGGACAGTCCAGCTACACCTTC
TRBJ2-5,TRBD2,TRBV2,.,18,CASSRNPGLVETQETQYF,TGTGCCAGCAGTCGTAATCCGGGACTAGTGGAAACCCAAGAGACCCAGTACTTC
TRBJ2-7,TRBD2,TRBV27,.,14,CASSPHREVHEQYF,TGTGCCAGCAGTCCTCACCGGGAGGTCCACGAGCAGTACTTC
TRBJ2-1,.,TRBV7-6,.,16,CASSSVGSSPYNEQFF,TGTGCCAGCAGCTCCGTCGGGAGCTCCCCTTACAATGAGCAGTTCTTC
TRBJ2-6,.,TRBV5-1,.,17,CASSLVALSSGANVLTF,TGCGCCAGCAGCTTGGTTGCCCTGAGCTCTGGGGCCAACGTCCTGACTTTC
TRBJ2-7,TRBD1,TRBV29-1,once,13,CSVYRDRGYEQYF,TGCAGCGTTTACCGGGACAGGGGCTACGAGCAGTACTTC
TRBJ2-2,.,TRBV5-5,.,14,CASSWGHNTGELFF,TGTGCCAGCAGCTGGGGACATAACACCGGGGAGCTGTTTTTT
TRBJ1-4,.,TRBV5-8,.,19,CASSFSGYDRPGRGEKLFF,TGTGCCAGCAGCTTTTCCGGTTATGACAGGCCAGGACGTGGTGAAAAACTGTTTTTT
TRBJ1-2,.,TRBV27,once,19,CASSLYGERGTYFNYGYTF,TGTGCCAGCAGTTTATACGGCGAGCGGGGGACATACTTTAACTATGGCTACACCTTC
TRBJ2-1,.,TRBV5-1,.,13,CASSLSRDNEQFF,TGCGCCAGCAGCTTGTCGCGAGACAATGAGCAGTTCTTC
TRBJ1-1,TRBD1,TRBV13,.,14,CASSRDRTHTEAFF,TGTGCCAGCAGCCGGGACAGGACCCACACTGAAGCTTTCTTT
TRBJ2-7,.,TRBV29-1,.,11,CSAGTNYEQYF,TGCAGCGCCGGGACAAACTACGAGCAGTACTTC
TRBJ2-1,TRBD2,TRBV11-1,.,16,CASSFAPGGSYNEQFF,TGTGCCAGCAGCTTCGCACCGGGAGGCTCCTACAATGAGCAGTTCTTC
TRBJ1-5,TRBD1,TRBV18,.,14,CASSPGQDNQPQHF,TGTGCCAGCTCACCGGGACAGGACAATCAGCCCCAGCATTTT
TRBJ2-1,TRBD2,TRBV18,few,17,CASSPLAGVNSYNEQFF,TGTGCCAGCTCACCACTAGCGGGAGTCAATAGCTACAATGAGCAGTTCTTC
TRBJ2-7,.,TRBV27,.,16,CASSLILPAGVYEQYF,TGTGCCAGCAGTTTAATTCTCCCGGCAGGGGTATACGAGCAGTACTTC
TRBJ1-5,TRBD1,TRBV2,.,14,CASSQGQANQPQHF,TGTGCCAGCAGCCAGGGACAGGCCAATCAGCCCCAGCATTTT
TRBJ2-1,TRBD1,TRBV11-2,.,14,CASSPNRGRREQFF,TGTGCCAGCAGCCCAAACAGGGGGCGAAGGGAGCAGTTCTTC
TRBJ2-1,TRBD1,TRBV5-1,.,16,CASSSNPGGSYNEQFF,TGCGCCAGCAGCTCTAATCCAGGGGGCTCCTACAATGAGCAGTTCTTC
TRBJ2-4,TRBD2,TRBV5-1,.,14,CASSSGLAGDIQYF,TGCGCCAGCAGCTCGGGACTAGCCGGAGACATTCAGTACTTC
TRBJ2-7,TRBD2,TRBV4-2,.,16,CASSQESAGGRHEQYF,TGTGCCAGCAGCCAAGAATCAGCGGGAGGGCGTCACGAGCAGTACTTC
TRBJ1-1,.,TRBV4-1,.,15,CASSQVGRDHLGAFF,TGCGCCAGCAGCCAAGTCGGCAGGGATCACCTCGGGGCTTTCTTT
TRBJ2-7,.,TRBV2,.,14,CASSAPGKRNEQYF,TGTGCCAGCAGTGCCCCAGGGAAACGAAACGAGCAGTACTTC
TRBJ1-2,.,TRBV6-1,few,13,CASSEQGGYGYTF,TGTGCCAGCAGTGAACAGGGCGGCTATGGCTACACCTTC
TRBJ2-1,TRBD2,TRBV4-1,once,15,CASSQGLAGPREQFF,TGCGCCAGCAGCCAAGGCCTAGCGGGACCCCGTGAGCAGTTCTTC
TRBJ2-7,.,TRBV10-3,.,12,CAISIRLYEQYF,TGTGCCATCAGCATTCGGTTGTACGAGCAGTACTTC
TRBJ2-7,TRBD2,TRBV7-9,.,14,CASSILAGDYEQYF,TGTGCCAGCAGCATACTAGCGGGAGACTACGAGCAGTACTTC
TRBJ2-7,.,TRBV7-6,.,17,CASSSRAIVSSHYEQYF,TGTGCCAGCAGCTCCCGAGCGATCGTCAGTTCCCACTACGAGCAGTACTTC
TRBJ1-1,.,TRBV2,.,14,CASRRREGLNEAFF,TGTGCCAGCAGGAGGCGGGAGGGTTTAAATGAAGCTTTCTTT
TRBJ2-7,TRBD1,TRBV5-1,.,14,CASSYGLDREAQYF,TGCGCCAGCAGCTACGGGCTGGACAGGGAGGCGCAGTACTTC
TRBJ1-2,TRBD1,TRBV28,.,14,CASSKTGGNYGYTF,TGTGCCAGCAGTAAGACAGGGGGCAACTATGGCTACACCTTC
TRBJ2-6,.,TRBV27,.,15,CASRGLGGGANVLTF,TGTGCCAGCAGGGGTTTGGGGGGTGGGGCCAACGTCCTGACTTTC
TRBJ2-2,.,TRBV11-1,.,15,CASSFQSTNTGELFF,TGTGCCAGCAGCTTTCAGTCGACGAACACCGGGGAGCTGTTTTTT
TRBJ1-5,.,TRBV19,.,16,CASSDTGSRGNQPQHF,TGTGCCAGTAGTGACACAGGGAGCAGGGGTAATCAGCCCCAGCATTTT
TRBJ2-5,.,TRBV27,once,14,CASSFVGDYGTQYF,TGTGCCAGCAGTTTCGTTGGTGACTATGGGACCCAGTACTTC
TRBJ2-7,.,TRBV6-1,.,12,CASSGRGYEQYF,TGTGCCAGCAGTGGCCGGGGCTACGAGCAGTACTTC
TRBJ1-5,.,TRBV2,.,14,CASSATGFNQPQHF,TGTGCCAGCAGTGCCACAGGTTTCAATCAGCCCCAGCATTTT
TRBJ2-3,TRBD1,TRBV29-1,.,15,CSVEGGRTGADTQYF,TGCAGCGTTGAGGGGGGGCGGACAGGGGCCGATACGCAGTATTTT
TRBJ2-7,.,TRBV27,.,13,CASSFGLVYEQYF,TGTGCCAGCAGTTTTGGACTGGTCTACGAGCAGTACTTC
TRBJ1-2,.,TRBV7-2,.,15,CASSPEGSTNYGYTF,TGTGCCAGCAGCCCGGAGGGCAGCACTAACTATGGCTACACCTTC
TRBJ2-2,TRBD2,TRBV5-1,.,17,CASSWGLAGVVTGELFF,TGCGCCAGCAGCTGGGGACTAGCGGGAGTGGTCACCGGGGAGCTGTTTTTT
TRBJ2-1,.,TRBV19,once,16,CASTSGEGRGHNEQFF,TGTGCCAGTACCTCCGGGGAAGGCAGGGGCCACAATGAGCAGTTCTTC
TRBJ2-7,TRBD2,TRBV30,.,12,CAWSPASGLRYF,TGTGCCTGGAGTCCGGCTAGCGGCCTCCGGTACTTC
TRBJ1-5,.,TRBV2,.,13,CASSPQENQPQHF,TGTGCCAGCAGTCCACAGGAAAATCAGCCCCAGCATTTT
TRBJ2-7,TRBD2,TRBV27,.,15,CASSLFLAEPYEQYF,TGTGCCAGCAGTTTATTTCTAGCGGAGCCCTACGAGCAGTACTTC
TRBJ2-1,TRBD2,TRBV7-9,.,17,CASSLFASGSSYNEQFF,TGTGCCAGCAGCTTATTCGCTAGCGGGAGTTCCTACAATGAGCAGTTCTTC
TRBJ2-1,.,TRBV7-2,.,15,CASSSDKGIYNEQFF,TGTGCCAGCAGCTCCGACAAAGGAATCTACAATGAGCAGTTCTTC
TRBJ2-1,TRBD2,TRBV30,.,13,CARGTSGSGEQFF,TGTGCCCGAGGGACTAGCGGGAGTGGTGAGCAGTTCTTC
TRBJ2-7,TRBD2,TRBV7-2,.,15,CASSFPSGSSYEQYF,TGTGCCAGCAGCTTTCCTAGCGGGAGCTCCTACGAGCAGTACTTC
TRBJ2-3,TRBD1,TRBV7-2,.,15,CASSARRGGSDTQYF,TGTGCCAGCAGCGCACGAAGAGGGGGCTCAGATACGCAGTATTTT
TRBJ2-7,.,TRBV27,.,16,CASAHPRTDQVLDQYF,TGTGCCAGCGCACATCCCAGGACAGATCAAGTCTTAGACCAGTACTTC
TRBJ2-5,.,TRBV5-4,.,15,CASSRSGTSQETQYF,TGTGCCAGCAGCCGAAGCGGAACGAGCCAAGAGACCCAGTACTTC
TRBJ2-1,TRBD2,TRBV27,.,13,CASSLSMTSVQFF,TGTGCCAGCAGTCTTTCTATGACTAGCGTGCAGTTCTTC